This T cell receptor (beta chain) is drawn from a study of lymphopenia after photon versus proton radiotherapy (dated by TCRdb to between 2019 and 2020). Some background on the complete study: The immunological effects of photon versus proton radiation therapy were compared in patients with gastrointestinal tumors who developed high-grade lymphopenia. A cohort of some 20 patients with gastrointestinal tumors who received either photon or proton therapy and subsequently developed lymphopenia was included. The goal of the study was to describe how the two radiation modalities differ in their effects on the immune system.

For CDR1 and CDR2, the germline V gene lists LGHNA and YSLEER. The germline ends are 7 bases apart after V is trimmed by 1 base and J by 1 base. Taken from cysteine to phenylalanine, the CDR3 has 14 residues. Just the 42-base CDR3 DNA is kept, in frame starting at base 1. This clone was found once. The clone's antigen remains unknown. Per-base quality was not reported, and no clone a single base away is much larger than it. Broader findings and caveats from the paper: Among patients across the cohort who died, overall survival time showed an inverse correlation with a larger post-nadir drop in TCR diversity. After the lymphocyte count nadir, oligoclonal expansion, especially of CD8+ Temra cells, was observed in photon-treated repertoires, and the drop in diversity was driven by this expansion. The survival association was examined only in patients who died, and the authors described better survival with proton therapy as a possibility, not as a demonstrated result. Relative stability during treatment was observed in proton-treated patients, whereas loss of naive T cells and TCR diversity and gain of effector/memory populations were observed in photon-treated patients.

The library was prepared using the immunoSEQ multiplex PCR assay. T cell repertoires were profiled by deep sequencing of rearranged TCR beta loci, alongside multiparametric flow cytometry. In its TCRdb copy, this immuneACCESS table keeps in-frame sequences only and misses some clones. Where compared with another copy, unresolved V genes explain less than half of these, and the others have no known cause. The sample table records fewer than 35,000 clones; almost 90% of these occur just once. Clones ranked in the top ten supply approximately 6.6% of the sample. The TCR comes from a woman in her 50s with pancreatic cancer. Source: peripheral blood, taken from a patient treated with photon-based radiotherapy. The chain uses TRBV4-3 and TRBJ1-1, and the D gene may be TRBD1, 5 bases matching. Read as DNA, the sequence is TGCGCCAGCAGCCAAGGACAGTCGAACACTGAAGCTTTCTTT. This gives the protein CASSQGQSNTEAFF.